The rows below give T cell receptor beta chains drawn from one sample of a study of blood T cells in healthy people across ages. TCRdb fed the 5' RACE reads into MiXCR, producing one record per CDR3 protein. The table shows some 1,800,000 distinct CDR3 sequences, with roughly two fifths occurring only once. Sample: blood. These receptors were collected from a human donor in good health. The conserved cysteine and the conserved F or W are not part of the CDR3 here. The order of the fields is J gene, CDR3 length, V gene, CDR3 protein.

j_gene: TRBJ2-7
len: 11
v_gene: TRBV3-1
CDR3aa: ASSQESVLVRF

j_gene: TRBJ2-1
len: 15
v_gene: TRBV3-1
CDR3aa: ASSRTPQTSSYNEQF

j_gene: TRBJ1-2
len: 13
v_gene: TRBV15
CDR3aa: ATSSNNRGNYGYT

j_gene: TRBJ2-3
len: 13
v_gene: TRBV28
CDR3aa: ASSLNGDNTDTQY

j_gene: TRBJ2-6
len: 15
v_gene: TRBV5-1
CDR3aa: ASSLSARRSGANVLT

j_gene: TRBJ2-1
len: 13
v_gene: TRBV4-1
CDR3aa: ASSQEWFGTVEQF

j_gene: TRBJ1-2
len: 13
v_gene: TRBV5-1
CDR3aa: ASSLDPGVFYGYT

j_gene: TRBJ1-2
len: 13
v_gene: TRBV5-6
CDR3aa: ASSLLQGSNYGYT

j_gene: TRBJ1-2
len: 9
v_gene: TRBV6-5
CDR3aa: ASRRESGYT

j_gene: TRBJ2-1
len: 9
v_gene: TRBV12-5
CDR3aa: ASERGNEQF

j_gene: TRBJ1-1
len: 11
v_gene: TRBV3-1
CDR3aa: ASSQAFDTEAF

j_gene: TRBJ1-1
len: 15
v_gene: TRBV7-9
CDR3aa: ASIPKSAGAGDTEAF

j_gene: TRBJ2-1
len: 12
v_gene: TRBV15
CDR3aa: ATKSGGHYNEQF

j_gene: -
len: 13
v_gene: TRBV9
CDR3aa: ASSVGPRGTYEQY

j_gene: TRBJ1-2
len: 13
v_gene: TRBV6-2/TRBV6-3
CDR3aa: ASSYSRGRGYGYT

j_gene: TRBJ2-7
len: 13
v_gene: TRBV2
CDR3aa: ASSSRTETTYEQY

j_gene: TRBJ2-5
len: 13
v_gene: TRBV30
CDR3aa: AKAAGGPSSKTQY

j_gene: TRBJ2-1
len: 14
v_gene: TRBV28
CDR3aa: ASSSLNGGAYNEQF

j_gene: TRBJ1-1
len: 15
v_gene: TRBV10-3
CDR3aa: AIKRGGKNFMNTEAF

j_gene: TRBJ2-7
len: 10
v_gene: TRBV6-1
CDR3aa: ASREGFVEQY

j_gene: TRBJ1-2
len: 12
v_gene: TRBV7-2
CDR3aa: ASSFGTGYDGYT

j_gene: TRBJ2-5
len: 14
v_gene: TRBV4-3
CDR3aa: ASSQEIGGMAETQY

j_gene: TRBJ2-7
len: 13
v_gene: TRBV6-6
CDR3aa: ANRRPSGGPYEQY

j_gene: TRBJ1-5
len: 13
v_gene: TRBV7-2
CDR3aa: ASSLDRVGNQPQH

j_gene: TRBJ1-1
len: 11
v_gene: TRBV12-3/TRBV12-4
CDR3aa: ASRRTENTEAF

j_gene: TRBJ2-7
len: 11
v_gene: TRBV20-1
CDR3aa: SARQGSPYEQY

j_gene: TRBJ1-5
len: 14
v_gene: TRBV7-8
CDR3aa: ASSLESATSNQPQH

j_gene: TRBJ1-1
len: 21
v_gene: TRBV29-1
CDR3aa: SVVPGAGGYTFGSGTMNTEAF

j_gene: TRBJ2-5
len: 15
v_gene: TRBV7-8
CDR3aa: ASSPRAASGSWETQY

j_gene: TRBJ2-7
len: 14
v_gene: TRBV10-3
CDR3aa: AISDSRVGVSYEQY

j_gene: TRBJ1-4
len: 13
v_gene: TRBV6-2/TRBV6-3
CDR3aa: ASSDTRTRSEKLF

j_gene: TRBJ2-1
len: 12
v_gene: TRBV7-8
CDR3aa: ASSATEDYNEQF

j_gene: TRBJ1-2
len: 12
v_gene: TRBV9
CDR3aa: ASSVSPRGNGYT

j_gene: TRBJ2-2
len: 12
v_gene: TRBV28
CDR3aa: ASKIPRDTGELF

j_gene: -
len: 13
v_gene: TRBV11-2
CDR3aa: ASSYSQVLFYEQY

j_gene: TRBJ2-7
len: 13
v_gene: TRBV7-8
CDR3aa: ASSLGPGLDYEQY

j_gene: TRBJ2-1
len: 11
v_gene: TRBV2
CDR3aa: ASSQLESNEQF

j_gene: TRBJ2-7
len: 13
v_gene: TRBV7-2
CDR3aa: ASSLDPTTSYEQY

j_gene: TRBJ2-1
len: 11
v_gene: TRBV6-2/TRBV6-3
CDR3aa: ASSYTRGPEQF

j_gene: TRBJ2-3
len: 14
v_gene: TRBV20-1
CDR3aa: SASEGGGGAADTQY